This passage covers 18 T cell receptor beta chains from one sample sequenced in a study of cytomegalovirus exposure and HLA in healthy donors (dated by TCRdb to 2016 to 2017). Libraries were prepared through the immunoSEQ multiplex PCR assay. The multiplex PCR relied on a mix of 60 forward primers for TCR Vbeta segments and 13 reverse primers for TCR Jbeta segments. Held by TCRdb, this immuneACCESS table contains in-frame sequences only and omits some clones. Under half of the omission traces to an unresolved V gene where checked; the cause of the rest is unknown. In all, the sample holds around 91,000 clones, and about 77% of those were seen once. Clones ranked in the top ten supply around 2.3% of the sample. Sample: PBMCs. The origin of the receptors is a male donor in good health and CMV-seropositive.

This clone was seen ten or more times. The chain couples TRBV15 to TRBJ2-7, with TRBD2 identical over 14 bases. V gave up 5 bases and J gave up 7 bases; unmatched junction bases: 4. Germline CDR1 reads LNHNV; CDR2 reads YYDKDF (reference sequence). The CDR3 runs 14 residues. CDR3 protein: CATSVRTSGREQYF. In DNA form, the CDR3 reads TGTGCCACCAGCGTCAGGACTAGCGGGAGGGAGCAGTACTTC.

In the case of this clone: The junction shows a germline mismatch at one end, possibly a read error. The CDR3 protein is CASSYSRYSNQPQNF. In nucleotides, the CDR3 is TGTGCCAGCAGTTACTCGCGCTATAGCAATCAGCCCCAGAATTTT. The chain joins TRBV6-5 to TRBJ1-5; D unclear. Germline V lookup: CDR1 MNHEY, CDR2 SVGAGI. The CDR3 is 15 amino acids.

The chain recombines TRBV5-1 with TRBJ2-2; D is perhaps TRBD2 (6 bases). The CDR3 is 17 amino acids. The V end lost 2 bases, the J end lost 0 bases, and 14 bases lay between the germline ends. Germline assignment: CDR1 SGHRS and CDR2 YFSETQ. The CDR3 bases are TGCGCCAGCAGCTTTATAGCGGCTACTACGAACACCGGGGAGCTGTTTTTT. As protein: CASSFIAATTNTGELFF.

The chain combines TRBV6-4 with TRBJ2-2; tentatively, D is TRBD1 (6 bases). CDR3 length: 13 residues. The V end was cut by 6 bases, the J end by 3 bases, with 8 bases between. The V gene's germline CDR1 is MRHNA and CDR2 SNTAGT. The CDR3 sequence is CASRQGYTGELFF. DNA for the CDR3: TGTGCCAGCAGACAGGGCTACACCGGGGAGCTGTTTTTT.

The chain joins TRBV30 to TRBJ2-7, with TRBD1 as a possible D gene (6 bases). V lost 2 bases to trimming and J lost 2 bases, with 13 bases between them. CDR1 is GTSNPN and CDR2 is SVGIG in the germline V gene (reference sequence). The length of the CDR3 is 14 residues. This chain's CDR3 is CAWSPGEFTYEQYF. CDR3 coding DNA: TGTGCCTGGAGTCCAGGGGAGTTTACCTACGAGCAGTACTTC.

V and J are TRBV7-9 and TRBJ2-7; 8 bases are shared with TRBD1. CDR3 length: 15 residues. The germline CDR1 and CDR2 sequences are SEHNR and FQNEAQ (reference sequence). J gave up 0 bases and V 3 bases, and 4 bases lay outside the gene matches. This CDR3 reads CASSLATGDSYEQYF. The CDR3 bases are TGTGCCAGCAGCTTGGCGACAGGGGACTCCTACGAGCAGTACTTC.

V is TRBV7-2 and J is TRBJ2-7, with TRBD2 as a possible D gene (6 bases). Germline CDR1 SGHTA, CDR2 FQGNSA. Trimming took off 3 bases at V and 4 bases at J, with 22 bases between the two ends. This CDR3 contains 17 residues. As DNA, the CDR3 is TGTGCCAGCAGCTTTCATGGGCTCCGGGACTGGGCTTACGAGCAGTACTTC. This encodes CASSFHGLRDWAYEQYF.

The CDR3 DNA sequence: TGCGCCAGCAGCGATAAGCAGGGGGCGCCCAATGAGCAGTTCTTC. The encoded protein is CASSDKQGAPNEQFF. This chain uses TRBV5-1 with TRBJ2-1; 8 nucleotides agree with TRBD1. Trimming cost V 4 bases and J 6 bases; bases outside gene matches: 9. The length of the CDR3 is 15 residues. Germline loops: CDR1 SGHRS, CDR2 YFSETQ.

This rearrangement joins TRBV19 to TRBJ1-5; D uncertain. Germline lookup yields CDR1 LNHDA and CDR2 SQIVND (reference sequence). The CDR3 spans 15 residues. V shed 9 bases and J shed 3 bases, with 18 bases lying between them. CDR3 in amino acids: CASREGSLDNQPQHF. The CDR3 DNA reads TGTGCCAGCAGAGAGGGTTCCCTGGACAATCAGCCCCAGCATTTT.

The chain combines TRBV7-8 with TRBJ1-2; D is possibly TRBD1 (6 bases). CDR1 and CDR2 from the germline V gene are SGHVS and FQNEAQ. V was clipped by 4 bases and J by 2 bases, with 23 bases between them. The CDR3 length is 18 residues. The CDR3, as DNA: TGTGCCAGCAGCTCAAAGCTACCGAAACGACAGGACAACTATGGCTACACCTTC. The encoded protein is CASSSKLPKRQDNYGYTF.

The chain combines TRBV5-6 with TRBJ2-2; 9 bases fit TRBD1. The CDR3 covers 14 residues. The germline gives CDR1 SGHDT, CDR2 YYEEEE. The ends lost 5 bases at V and 8 bases at J; junction bases unmatched: 7. Here the CDR3 reads CASRRGTGKGELFF. The DNA for the CDR3 is TGTGCCAGCAGGCGGGGGACAGGGAAAGGGGAGCTGTTTTTT.

This clone was detected a few times. The chain combines TRBV6-4 with TRBJ2-6; 8 bases match TRBD1. Germline V lookup: CDR1 MRHNA, CDR2 SNTAGT. The CDR3 extends over 16 amino acids. V lost 5 bases to trimming and J lost 0 bases; unmatched junction nucleotides: 3. The CDR3 coding sequence is TGTGCCAGCAGTCCAGGGGGCGGCTCTGGGGCCAACGTCCTGACTTTC. Encoded protein: CASSPGGGSGANVLTF.

The chain has TRBV19 and TRBJ2-5, with TRBD1 matching over 8 bases. The CDR3 is 17 amino acids. In germline, CDR1 is LNHDA, CDR2 SQIVND (reference sequence). The junction had 11 bases not matched to a gene; V was cut back by 3 bases and J by 2 bases. CDR3 coding DNA: TGTGCCAGTAGTATCCCCAACTACAGGGGGAGGCAAGAGACCCAGTACTTC. Residues: CASSIPNYRGRQETQYF.

This clone showed up just once. This chain connects TRBV7-7 to TRBJ2-5; 7 positions agree with TRBD1. The CDR3 spans 13 residues. V shed 5 bases and J 8 bases; nucleotides not matched to a gene: 8. Per germline, CDR1 SSHAT and CDR2 FNYEAQ (reference sequence). For the CDR3, the DNA is TGTGCCAGCAGCCCAGAGACAGGGTCCACCCAGTACTTC. Translation: CASSPETGSTQYF.

The genes are TRBV30 and TRBJ2-2; the match to TRBD2 covers 13 bases. CDR1 GTSNPN and CDR2 SVGIG come from the germline V gene (reference sequence). V was clipped by 1 base and J by 8 bases; unmatched bases: 10. The CDR3 runs to 17 residues. The CDR3 DNA sequence: TGTGCCTGGAGTGAAGGACTAGCGGGAGAGGAGTGGGGGGAGCTGTTTTTT. Translating it yields CAWSEGLAGEEWGELFF.

The gene calls are TRBV18 and TRBJ2-7; D ambiguous. The CDR3 totals 12 residues. CDR1 is KGHSH and CDR2 is LQKENI in the germline V gene. V lost 5 bases, J lost 6 bases, and 11 bases lay in between. This CDR3 is CASSTLYSEQYF. CDR3 DNA sequence: TGTGCCAGCTCAACCCTTTACAGCGAGCAGTACTTC. Full variable domain (remainder filled in from reference TRBV18 and TRBJ2-7): NAGVMQNPRHLVRRRGQEARLRCSPMKGHSHVYWYRQLPEEGLKFMVYLQKENIIDESGMPKERFSAEFPKEGPSILRIQQVVRGDSAAYFCASSTLYSEQYFGPGTRLTVT.

This clone is a singleton in its sample. The chain recombines TRBV11-2 with TRBJ2-4; D is undetermined. V shed 4 bases and J shed 0 bases, with 7 bases lying between them. The CDR3 consists of 14 residues. CDR1 is SGHAT, CDR2 FQNNGV, per germline. The CDR3 nucleotides read TGTGCCAGCAGCTCTCTTATAGCCAAAAACATTCAGTACTTC. Its translation: CASSSLIAKNIQYF.

As regards this clone: The junction and the germline gene differ at one end; a read error may be behind it. The gene calls are TRBV28 and TRBJ2-3; 10 bases match TRBD1. CDR1 is MDHEN, CDR2 SYDVKM, per germline. The CDR3 consists of 13 residues. CDR3 DNA sequence: TGTGCCAGCAGTTCGCACCGGGACAGGGGTGAGGTTTTT. Amino acid sequence: CASSSHRDRGEVF.